Listed below are T cell receptor beta chains from one sample, sequenced in a study of shared clonotypes between healthy human individuals. Sequencing used immunoSEQ multiplex PCR; TCRdb keeps in-frame clones, though not all of them. The sample lists some 900,000 clones; approximately 76% were seen once. Sequenced: memory CD4+ T cells sorted from blood. The receptors here all came from a man aged 18 to 29 in good health. The conserved cysteine and the conserved F or W are not part of the CDR3 here. The order of the fields is V gene, CDR3 length, CDR3 protein.

>TRBV2|13
ASTRNRGPNYGYT
>TRBV6-5|12
ASSYGGGGQPQH
>TRBV4-1|14
ASSLPGQGRSYGYT
>TRBV20-1|7
SASREQF
>TRBV18|12
ASSPPNRGYGYT
>TRBV5-6|11
ASRRTVTGELF
>TRBV10-3|12
AISESPVNTEAF
>TRBV20-1|8
SASSGELF
>TRBV2|12
ASLVPRGGNTIY
>TRBV28|13
ASRPSLGVGYEQY
>TRBV19|11
ASSPDPGETQY
>TRBV18|10
ASSPSGSEQY
>TRBV19|13
ASSKDLNSNTEAF
>TRBV5-1|10
ASSLGWETQY
>TRBV7-2|15
ASSKGVAVLTTDTQY
>TRBV27|13
ASSLSDRRRSPLH
>TRBV5-6|13
ASSFDRGGTGELF
>TRBV7-8|16
ASSQRASGGTGANVLT
>TRBV2|13
ASGGAQVLNTEAF
>TRBV5-1|12
ASSLDTGIDTQY
>TRBV7-8|10
ASSLVKGTQY
>TRBV7-2|13
ASSPGTWGYNEQF
>TRBV5-1|11
ASSDRGADTQY
>TRBV18|13
ASSPIGTGYYEQY
>TRBV5-1|12
ASSDNRAPYEQY
>TRBV7-7|11
ASSLNRAGELF
>TRBV14|16
ASSQDTRRLADTDTQY